This paragraph reports one T cell receptor beta chain. Its antigen is not identified. The junction and the germline gene differ at one end; a read error may be behind it. These data come from a study of a mutant IDH1 vaccine in newly diagnosed glioma. Study at large: Beforehand, treatment had been radiotherapy, temozolomide, or both; the majority received both.

CDR1 is SGDLS, CDR2 YYNGEE, per germline. This CDR3 is built from 17 residues. Time point indicated: week 35, safety follow-up. The investigators gave 300 ug of mutant IDH1 20-mer peptide in each vaccine dose, together with topical imiquimod. TCRdb's table, derived via immunoSEQ multiplex PCR, lists solely in-frame clones and lacks some. In the table there are about 32,000 clones, around four fifths of which are singletons. Sequencing was performed on PBMCs, taken from a glioma patient whose treatment included an IDH1 peptide vaccine. The TCR comes from a woman aged 40 to 55 with glioma. The V and J genes are TRBV9 and TRBJ2-1, with D unclear. In DNA, the CDR3 is TGTGCCAGCAGTGTAGGACCCGAATCCCCGCCATACAATGAGCAGTTCTTC. Translated: CASSVGPESPPYNEQFF.